The T cell receptor beta chain described here comes from a study of T cells in Graves' hyperthyroidism and ophthalmopathy (dated by TCRdb to between 2019 and 2020). Looking at the study overall: To identify distinguishing TCR V-J signatures, a discovery cohort of 95 to 100 patients was used, comprising 40 to 45 with Graves' ophthalmopathy and some 57 with stable Graves' hyperthyroidism. An independent validation cohort of under 20 hyperthyroidism patients and 17 patients who later progressed to ophthalmopathy tested prospective prediction of ophthalmopathy. The 95 to 100 discovery patients were divided at random into training and test sets in a 7:3 ratio. Thyroid tissue and blood T-cell repertoires from six or seven Graves' hyperthyroidism patients were also compared in the study. Once sampling was done, hyperthyroidism patients were given methimazole at a starting dose of 30 mg daily, whereas ophthalmopathy patients were given high-dose intravenous methylprednisolone. TCR Vbeta CDR3 sequencing of fewer than 150 peripheral blood samples (43 ophthalmopathy, 75 to 85 hyperthyroidism and roughly 17 progressor patients) is reported in the paper.

From the cysteine through the phenylalanine, the CDR3 covers 14 amino acids. Just the 42-base CDR3 DNA is kept, in frame starting at base 1. The germline V gene (reference sequence) yields DFQATT for CDR1 and SNEGSKA for CDR2. Relative to germline, V is 1 base shorter and J is 7 bases shorter, with 16 bases between their ends. What the authors observed across the whole study: Blood samples also contained most of the expanded thyroid clonotypes (frequency above 0.001), which suggests that blood repertoires may reflect thyroid immune responses. No statistical method was used to fix the sample size in advance, and group allocation was not hidden from the investigators. In validation, progression to ophthalmopathy was predicted by the model with almost 71% sensitivity and 72% to 85% specificity, a median of around 6.5 months before onset. A model built on a 13 V-J signature distinguished ophthalmopathy from stable hyperthyroidism, reaching about 89% sensitivity and 81.08% specificity in cross-validation and 80%/75% in testing.

In this sample, this clonotype turned up many times. The specificity of this receptor is unknown. No base qualities exist here, and no much larger clone lies one base off it. Exclusion was applied to patients with uncontrolled infections, other autoimmune diseases, pregnancy or lactation. Diagnoses were established on the basis of clinical symptoms, serum thyroxine and TRAb, thyroid ultrasound, and orbital computed tomography. Total RNA was extracted with Trizol reagent, and quality was checked on an Agilent 2100 Bioanalyzer. TCR beta CDR3 regions were amplified from RNA transcripts. The first round of RT-PCR for the TCR CDR3 was performed with the HTBI primer set and the Qiagen OneStep RT-PCR kit. A second multiplex PCR round built the libraries, followed by size selection and purification. Paired-end sequencing of the libraries was performed with 100 bp reads on an Illumina HiSeq2000. Processing in the source paper ran as follows. SOAPnuke was used to process the raw data, throwing out any read that contained adapters or uncalled bases, had a mean Phred below 15, or lacked an exact constant-primer or identifier match. High-quality paired reads were merged with COPE v1.2.5, and unique nucleotide sequences were defined as clonotypes. Clonotypes were aligned to IMGT TRBV, TRBD and TRBJ reference segments using MiTCR v1.1. Only V-J combinations with frequency above 0.0001, covering 99.2% of repertoires, were analysed. A TCS score was defined as the ratio between F50 (clonal expansion) and ExV (chaos), using BLOSUM62-based TCRdist between CDR3 peptides within each V-J. Welch's t-statistics and random forest reduced just over 500 V-J features to 13, which were used in a naive Bayes classifier (R e1071). The similarity between thyroid and blood repertoires was quantified using the Morisita-Horn index. TCRdb took the public reads, trimmed them with fastp at Q25, ran MiXCR for clone calling and kept in-frame beta chains. CDR3 protein sequences are deduplicated, and each keeps its most common genes and DNA. TCRdb assigned the V and J calls; the authors' analysis was not used. Across this sample there are around 660,000 distinct CDR3 sequences, with 45% seen only once. The ten largest make up under 8% of the sample.

In this chain, TRBV20-1 is recombined with TRBJ1-2; no confident D gene assignment can be made. This clonotype was sampled from an adult man with Graves' disease, either hyperthyroidism or ophthalmopathy (not recorded which). Input material: peripheral blood or thyroid tissue (not recorded which). This receptor carries the CDR3 CSARGWTEYSGYTF. The bases read TGCAGTGCTAGAGGTTGGACGGAATACTCTGGCTACACCTTC.